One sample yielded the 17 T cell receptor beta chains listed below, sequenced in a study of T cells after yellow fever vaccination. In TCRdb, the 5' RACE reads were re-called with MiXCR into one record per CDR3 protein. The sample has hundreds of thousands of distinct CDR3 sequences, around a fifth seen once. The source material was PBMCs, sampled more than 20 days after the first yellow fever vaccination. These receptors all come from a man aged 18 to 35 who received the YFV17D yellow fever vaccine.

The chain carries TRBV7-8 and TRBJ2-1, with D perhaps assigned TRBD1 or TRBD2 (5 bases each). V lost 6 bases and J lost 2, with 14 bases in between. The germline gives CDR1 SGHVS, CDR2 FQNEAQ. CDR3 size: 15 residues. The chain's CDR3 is CASSPIRGPYNEQFF. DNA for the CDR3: TGTGCCAGCAGTCCTATCCGGGGACCCTACAATGAGCAGTTCTTC.

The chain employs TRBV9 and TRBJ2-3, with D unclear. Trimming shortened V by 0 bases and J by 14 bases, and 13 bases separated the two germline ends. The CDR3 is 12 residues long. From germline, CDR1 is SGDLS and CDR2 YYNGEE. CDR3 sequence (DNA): TGTGCCAGCAGCGTAGGGCTCATGATGAGGTATTTT. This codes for CASSVGLMMRYF.

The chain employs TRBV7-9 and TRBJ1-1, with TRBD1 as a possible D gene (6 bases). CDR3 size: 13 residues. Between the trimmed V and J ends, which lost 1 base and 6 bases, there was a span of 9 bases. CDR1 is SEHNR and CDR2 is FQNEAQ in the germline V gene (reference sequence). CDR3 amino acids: CASSLGGASEAFF. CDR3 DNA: TGTGCCAGCAGCTTAGGGGGGGCCTCTGAAGCTTTCTTT.

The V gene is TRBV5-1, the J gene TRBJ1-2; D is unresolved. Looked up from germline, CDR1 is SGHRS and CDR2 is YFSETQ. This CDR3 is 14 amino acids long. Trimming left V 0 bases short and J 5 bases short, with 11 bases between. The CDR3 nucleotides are TGCGCCAGCAGCTTGGGGTTGAGGGATTATGGCTACACCTTC. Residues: CASSLGLRDYGYTF.

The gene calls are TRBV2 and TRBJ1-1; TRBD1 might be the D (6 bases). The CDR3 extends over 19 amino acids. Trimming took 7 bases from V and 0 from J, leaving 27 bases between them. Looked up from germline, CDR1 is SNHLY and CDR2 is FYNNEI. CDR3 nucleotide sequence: TGTGCCAGCAAATGGGCCCCTGGATGGGGCAGGGGTTTGAACACTGAAGCTTTCTTT. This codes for CASKWAPGWGRGLNTEAFF.

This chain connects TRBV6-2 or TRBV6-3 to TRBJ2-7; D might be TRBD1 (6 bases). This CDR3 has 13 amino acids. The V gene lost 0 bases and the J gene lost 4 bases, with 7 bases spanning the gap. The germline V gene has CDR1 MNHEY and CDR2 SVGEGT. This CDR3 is CASSYSDRYEQYF. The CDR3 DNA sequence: TGTGCCAGCAGTTACTCGGACAGATACGAGCAGTACTTC.

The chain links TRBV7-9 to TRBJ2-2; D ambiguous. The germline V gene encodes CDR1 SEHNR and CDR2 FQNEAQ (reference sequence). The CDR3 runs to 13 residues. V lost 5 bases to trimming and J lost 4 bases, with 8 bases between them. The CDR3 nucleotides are TGTGCCAGCAGCCACGGGCCCACCGGGGAGCTGTTTTTT. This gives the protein CASSHGPTGELFF.

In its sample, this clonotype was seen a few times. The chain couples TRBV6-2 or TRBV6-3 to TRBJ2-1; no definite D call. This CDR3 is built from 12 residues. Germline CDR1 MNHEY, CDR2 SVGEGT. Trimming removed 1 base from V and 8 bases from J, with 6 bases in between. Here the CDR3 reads CASSYWWDEQFF. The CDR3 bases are TGTGCCAGCAGTTACTGGTGGGATGAGCAGTTCTTC.

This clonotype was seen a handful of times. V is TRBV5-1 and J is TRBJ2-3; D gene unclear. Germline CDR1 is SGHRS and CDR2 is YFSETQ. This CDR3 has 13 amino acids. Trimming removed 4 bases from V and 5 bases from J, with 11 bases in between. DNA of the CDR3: TGCGCCAGCAGCCGAACGGCCAAAGATACGCAGTATTTT. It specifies CASSRTAKDTQYF.

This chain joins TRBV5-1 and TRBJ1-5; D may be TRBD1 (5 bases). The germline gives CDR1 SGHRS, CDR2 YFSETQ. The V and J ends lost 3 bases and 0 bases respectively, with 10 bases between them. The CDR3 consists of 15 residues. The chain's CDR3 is CASSSGTGSNQPQHF. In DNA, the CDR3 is TGCGCCAGCAGCTCCGGGACGGGTAGCAATCAGCCCCAGCATTTT.

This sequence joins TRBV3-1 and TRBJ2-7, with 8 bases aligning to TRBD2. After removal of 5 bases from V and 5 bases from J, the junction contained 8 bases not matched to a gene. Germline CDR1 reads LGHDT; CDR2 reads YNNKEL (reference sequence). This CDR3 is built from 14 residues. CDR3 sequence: CASSLGRGDDEQYV. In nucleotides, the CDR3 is TGTGCCAGCAGCTTGGGGCGGGGGGACGACGAGCAGTACGTC.

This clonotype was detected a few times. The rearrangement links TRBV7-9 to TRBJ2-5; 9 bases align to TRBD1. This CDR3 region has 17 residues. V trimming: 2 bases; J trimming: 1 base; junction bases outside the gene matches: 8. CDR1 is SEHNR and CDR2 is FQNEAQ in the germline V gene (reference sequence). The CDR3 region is CASSLIGTGTVQETQYF. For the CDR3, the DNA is TGTGCCAGCAGCTTAATTGGGACAGGGACCGTCCAAGAGACCCAGTACTTC.

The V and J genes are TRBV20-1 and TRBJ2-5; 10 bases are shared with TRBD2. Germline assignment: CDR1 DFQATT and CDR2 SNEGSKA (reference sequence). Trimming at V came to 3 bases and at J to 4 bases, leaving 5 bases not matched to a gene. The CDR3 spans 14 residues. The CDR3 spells CSASRTSGTETQYF. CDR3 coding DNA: TGCAGTGCTAGTCGGACTAGCGGTACAGAGACCCAGTACTTC.

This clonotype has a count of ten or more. The CDR3 here is CASSLGLLSSGYNEQFF. The CDR3 DNA follows: TGTGCCAGCAGCTTGGGTTTGCTGAGTAGTGGTTACAATGAGCAGTTCTTC. This rearrangement joins TRBV5-4 to TRBJ2-1; no clear D gene. CDR1 and CDR2 (germline): SGHNT, YYREEE (reference sequence). With 0 bases removed from V and 4 bases from J, the gap between germline ends came to 17 bases. This CDR3 spans 17 amino acids.

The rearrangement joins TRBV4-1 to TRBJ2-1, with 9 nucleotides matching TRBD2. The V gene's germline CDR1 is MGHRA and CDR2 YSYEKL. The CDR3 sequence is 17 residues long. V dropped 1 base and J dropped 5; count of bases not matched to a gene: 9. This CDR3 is CASSQGFAGGINNEQFF. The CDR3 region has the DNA TGCGCCAGCAGCCAAGGTTTTGCGGGGGGGATTAACAATGAGCAGTTCTTC.

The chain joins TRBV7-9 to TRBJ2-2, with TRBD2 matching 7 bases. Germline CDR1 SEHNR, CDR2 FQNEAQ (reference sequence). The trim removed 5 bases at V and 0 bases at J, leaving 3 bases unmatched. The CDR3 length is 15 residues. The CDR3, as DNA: TGTGCCAGCAGCCCCGGACTAGCGAACACCGGGGAGCTGTTTTTT. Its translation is CASSPGLANTGELFF.

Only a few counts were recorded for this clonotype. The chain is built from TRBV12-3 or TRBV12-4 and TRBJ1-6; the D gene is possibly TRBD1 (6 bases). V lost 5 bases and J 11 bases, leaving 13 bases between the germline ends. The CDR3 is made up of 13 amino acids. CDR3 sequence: CASSLKGGTPLHF. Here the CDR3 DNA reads TGTGCCAGCAGTCTCAAGGGGGGGACACCCCTCCACTTT.